The 10 T cell receptor beta chains presented below share a single source sample, sequenced in a study of CD8 T cells in ankylosing spondylitis (dated by TCRdb to about 2017). The library came from 5' RACE. The sequencer was an Illumina HiSeq 2500. TCRdb redid the processing of the public reads, applying fastp at Q25 and MiXCR, and retained in-frame beta chains. When rows share a CDR3 protein, they turn into one entry using the most common DNA and genes. The sample has 450,000 to 550,000 distinct CDR3 sequences on record, under 5.5% of them singletons. The top ten clonotypes cover around 3.5% of the sample. Here is what the overall study found, with its caveats: Blood from ankylosing spondylitis patients appeared to be characterized by a TCR beta motif made up of 8 or 9 highly homologous amino acid variants.

Their antigens are not known. The sample taken for sequencing was blood, either unsorted or a sorted T cell fraction (not recorded which). The receptor set was obtained from a male donor with ankylosing spondylitis.

There are many counts of this clonotype. This rearrangement joins TRBV5-6 to TRBJ2-2; D remains ambiguous. Germline values: CDR1 SGHDT, CDR2 YYEEEE. The CDR3 is 14 residues long. V was pared by 2 bases and J by 9 bases, with 14 bases between. CDR3 amino acids: CASSFGPSDWELFF. The CDR3 DNA reads TGTGCCAGCAGCTTCGGCCCGTCGGATTGGGAGCTGTTTTTT.

This clonotype came up many times. This rearrangement joins TRBV4-2 to TRBJ1-1; D is undetermined. The CDR3 sequence is 14 residues long. Trimming stripped 8 bases from V and 1 base from J, with 14 bases between. The V gene's germline CDR1 is LGHNA and CDR2 YNFKEQ. CDR3 nucleotides: TGTGCCAGCCAGGATCCGTTGGGGAACACTGAAGCTTTCTTT. Its protein is CASQDPLGNTEAFF.

In this sample, this clonotype turned up many times. The chain employs TRBV20-1 and TRBJ1-3; D is undetermined. V dropped 0 bases and J dropped 0 bases, with 9 bases sitting between them. The CDR3 is made up of 15 amino acids. Germline CDR1 DFQATT, CDR2 SNEGSKA (reference sequence). Here the CDR3 DNA reads TGCAGTGCTAGAGATCCCACGGCCTCTGGAAACACCATATATTTT. This gives the protein CSARDPTASGNTIYF.

The chain links TRBV10-3 to TRBJ1-1; D gene ambiguous. Trimming left V 0 bases short and J 4 bases short, with 12 bases between. The CDR3 contains 15 residues. Germline CDR1 reads ENHRY; CDR2 reads SYGVKD. The CDR3: CAISESSGEVTEAFF. In nucleotides, the CDR3 is TGTGCCATCAGTGAGTCGTCGGGAGAAGTCACTGAAGCTTTCTTT.

In its sample, this clonotype was seen many times. The genes are TRBV20-1 and TRBJ2-7, with TRBD2 matching over 14 bases. Germline trimming cut 3 bases from V and 6 bases from J; bases unmatched to any gene: 1. In germline, CDR1 is DFQATT, CDR2 SNEGSKA (reference sequence). The CDR3 is 13 residues long. CDR3 bases: TGCAGTGCTAGCGGACTAGCGGGGGGCGAGCAGTACTTC. Translated, it gives CSASGLAGGEQYF.

This clonotype was observed at least ten times. The chain links TRBV24-1 to TRBJ2-3; the D is unclear. The germline V gene has CDR1 KGHDR and CDR2 SFDVKD. Trimming took 4 bases from V and 8 from J, leaving 6 bases between them. This CDR3 is 11 amino acids long. The CDR3 sequence: CATSEEVTQYF. The CDR3 DNA follows: TGTGCCACCAGTGAAGAGGTTACGCAGTATTTT.

This clonotype has more than one count but fewer than ten. The V and J genes are TRBV14 and TRBJ2-1, with D hard to call. This CDR3 comprises 15 residues. Germline values: CDR1 SGHDN, CDR2 FVKESK. Trimming stripped 4 bases from V and 4 bases from J, with 14 bases between. The CDR3 DNA is TGTGCCAGCAGCCTTACTTTAGGCGCGTACAATGAGCAGTTCTTC. This gives the protein CASSLTLGAYNEQFF.

This clonotype was counted at least ten times. The CDR3 DNA follows: TGCAGCGTTGGGGGACAGGGGGCCAGTGGTTACACTGAAGCTTTCTTT. It encodes CSVGGQGASGYTEAFF. The rearrangement uses TRBV29-1 and TRBJ1-1; 12 positions match TRBD1. The CDR3 runs 16 residues. Germline trimming cut 4 bases from V and 3 bases from J; bases unmatched to any gene: 9. Germline V gene sequence: CDR1 SQVTM, CDR2 ANQGSEA.

This clonotype was observed many times. This sequence joins TRBV5-1 and TRBJ2-7; D gene unclear. Germline CDR1 and CDR2: SGHRS and YFSETQ. V gave up 0 bases and J gave up 7 bases, with 17 bases separating them. The CDR3 extends over 15 amino acids. The CDR3 here is CASSLDLTPIGEQYF. DNA of the CDR3: TGCGCCAGCAGCTTGGATCTGACACCCATAGGGGAGCAGTACTTC.

This clonotype turned up a few times. The genes are TRBV28 and TRBJ2-1; a weak D match, TRBD1 (5 bases). The V gene's germline CDR1 is MDHEN and CDR2 SYDVKM. There are 14 residues in the CDR3. V was cut by 2 bases and J by 7 bases, with 12 bases left in between. CDR3: CASSLPGIQNEQFF. The CDR3 nucleotides read TGTGCCAGCAGTTTACCAGGGATACAAAATGAGCAGTTCTTC.